The clone carrying this TCR beta chain was counted a few times. Its target is unknown. The data originate from a study of graft-versus-host responses after intestinal transplantation. Study-wide results and limits: Early post-transplant falls in HvG clones accompanied the peak levels of circulating GvH clones. Elevated graft-versus-host to host-versus-graft clonal ratios in allografts were recorded for patients with graft-donor T cell macrochimerism. There were GvH clones found in recipient marrow, and some of them appeared first in ileum or blood.

This CDR3 has 15 amino acids. Per germline, CDR1 SEHNR and CDR2 FQNEAQ (reference sequence). With V trimmed by 4 bases and J by 3 bases, 5 bases remained unmatched. Measured with immunoSEQ multiplex PCR; TCRdb has only the in-frame clones, and not every one. The data contain 1,500 to 2,000 clones, about 93% of them singletons. The chain joins TRBV7-9 to TRBJ2-7, with 11 bases identical to TRBD2. The TCR was taken from a human patient who received an intestinal transplant, so some T cells may come from the graft donor. The sample was PBMCs, taken 16 days after intestinal transplant. Here the CDR3 reads CASSWTSGPYYEQYF. The CDR3 region has the DNA TGTGCCAGCAGCTGGACTAGCGGGCCATACTACGAGCAGTACTTC.